The 26 T cell receptor beta chains reported below all come from one sample, sequenced in a study of blood T cell repertoires in COVID-19. The assay was immunoSEQ multiplex PCR, and TCRdb's table has in-frame clones only and misses some. The data hold about 240,000 clones, with 70% to 90% observed a single time. Sequencing used PBMCs or T cells enriched from blood (not recorded which). The receptors were gathered from a woman between 40 and 50 years old with acute COVID-19.

This clone was seen a single time. The CDR3 DNA is TGTGCCAGCAGGAACTACATGCGGGAATCCCACACCTTC. Its translation is CASRNYMRESHTF. The J gene is TRBJ1-2, the V gene TRBV6-5; no definite D call. The V gene lost 6 bases and the J gene lost 12 bases, with 20 bases spanning the gap. The CDR3 length is 13 residues. Germline-derived CDR1 and CDR2 are MNHEY and SVGAGI.

The V gene is TRBV29-1, the J gene TRBJ2-7; TRBD2 matches at 10 bases. Trimming removed 5 bases from V and 7 bases from J; junction bases left unmatched: 5. CDR1 and CDR2 (germline): SQVTM, ANQGSEA. CDR3 length: 12 amino acids. CDR3 in amino acids: CSVRTSGIEQYF. The CDR3 DNA is TGCAGCGTTAGGACTAGCGGTATAGAGCAGTACTTC.

This chain joins TRBV6-5 and TRBJ2-2, with D tentatively TRBD1 (6 bases). The CDR3 is 16 amino acids. Germline V gene sequence: CDR1 MNHEY, CDR2 SVGAGI. V lost 4 bases, J lost 0 bases, and 12 bases lay in between. In DNA form, the CDR3 reads TGTGCCAGCAGTTTCGCGAGGACAGCGAACACCGGGGAGCTGTTTTTT. Its protein product is CASSFARTANTGELFF.

CDR3 nucleotides: TGTGCCAGCAGCTCGGTGGGAAGGAGGAGCTACAATGAGCAGTTCTTC. It specifies CASSSVGRRSYNEQFF. This chain uses TRBV5-4 with TRBJ2-1; a possible D gene is TRBD2 (5 bases). Trimming left V 3 bases short and J 3 bases short, with 16 bases between. The CDR3 has 16 amino acids. Germline V lookup: CDR1 SGHNT, CDR2 YYREEE (reference sequence).

The rearrangement links TRBV5-5 to TRBJ1-3, with 7 bases lining up with TRBD1. The junction had 3 bases not matched to a gene; V was cut back by 1 base and J by 2 bases. The length of the CDR3 is 15 residues. Germline V lookup: CDR1 SGHKS, CDR2 YYEKEE (reference sequence). The CDR3 is CASSLSDRAGNTIYF. The CDR3, as DNA: TGTGCCAGCAGCTTGTCTGACAGGGCTGGAAACACCATATATTTT.

The rearrangement links TRBV7-6 to TRBJ1-4; 7 bases map to TRBD1. CDR3 length: 15 amino acids. The germline gives CDR1 SGHVS, CDR2 FNYEAQ. The J segment lost 2 bases and the V segment lost 3 bases, leaving 3 bases of the junction unmatched. The CDR3 region is CASSFVTGTNEKLFF. Written as DNA, the CDR3 is TGTGCCAGCAGCTTCGTGACAGGGACTAATGAAAAACTGTTTTTT.

This chain connects TRBV6-1 to TRBJ2-7, with D possibly being TRBD1 (6 bases). The CDR3 length is 15 residues. Germline CDR1 is MNHNS and CDR2 is SASEGT. Trimming took 2 bases from V and 0 from J, leaving 11 bases between them. The CDR3 loop reads CASSETGPLSYEQYF. The CDR3 DNA sequence: TGTGCCAGCAGTGAAACAGGGCCCCTCTCCTACGAGCAGTACTTC.

The chain recombines TRBV5-1 with TRBJ2-7, with D perhaps matching TRBD2 (5 bases). CDR3 length: 15 amino acids. Germline V lookup: CDR1 SGHRS, CDR2 YFSETQ. With 0 bases removed from V and 1 base from J, the gap between germline ends came to 11 bases. This CDR3 is CASSLERELSYEQYF. Written as DNA, the CDR3 is TGCGCCAGCAGCTTGGAGAGGGAACTTTCCTACGAGCAGTACTTC.

This chain connects TRBV20-1 to TRBJ2-1; D is uncertain. The CDR3 is made up of 14 amino acids. The germline CDR1 and CDR2 sequences are DFQATT and SNEGSKA (reference sequence). The V gene lost 3 bases and the J gene lost 0 bases, with 9 bases spanning the gap. As DNA, the CDR3 is TGCAGTGCTAGTGACCCTAGCTCCTACAATGAGCAGTTCTTC. This encodes CSASDPSSYNEQFF.

The chain links TRBV5-4 to TRBJ1-2; possibly TRBD1 for D (5 bases). With 4 bases removed from V and 5 bases from J, the gap between germline ends came to 15 bases. The V gene's germline CDR1 is SGHNT and CDR2 YYREEE (reference sequence). This CDR3 region has 14 residues. The CDR3 nucleotides are TGTGCCAGCAGCGCCGGACAATTCCAGTATGGCTACACCTTC. This encodes CASSAGQFQYGYTF.

The chain combines TRBV14 with TRBJ1-3; TRBD1 might be the D (6 bases). The V and J ends lost 3 bases and 2 bases respectively, with 8 bases between them. The V gene's germline CDR1 is SGHDN and CDR2 FVKESK. There are 14 residues in the CDR3. The CDR3 sequence: CASSQDSTGNTIYF. The CDR3 region has the DNA TGTGCCAGCAGCCAGGACAGTACTGGAAACACCATATATTTT.

The chain is built from TRBV6-5 and TRBJ2-7; tentative D call: TRBD2 (6 bases). This CDR3 has 15 residues. Germline V gives CDR1 MNHEY, CDR2 SVGAGI. Between the trimmed V and J ends, which lost 5 bases and 5 bases, there was a span of 19 bases. CDR3 in amino acids: CASSIDSFRGDEQYF. As DNA, the CDR3 is TGTGCCAGCAGTATTGACTCGTTCCGCGGGGACGAGCAGTACTTC.

The chain employs TRBV6-5 and TRBJ1-2; 10 positions agree with TRBD1. Looked up from germline, CDR1 is MNHEY and CDR2 is SVGAGI. The CDR3 sequence is 15 residues long. J lost 4 bases, V lost 6 bases, and 8 bases had no gene match. The CDR3 sequence is CASSLDRGPGYGYTF. The CDR3 nucleotides read TGTGCCAGCAGCTTAGACAGGGGGCCTGGCTATGGCTACACCTTC.

V and J are TRBV7-9 and TRBJ2-7; no clear D. Germline assignment: CDR1 SEHNR and CDR2 FQNEAQ (reference sequence). V lost 3 bases, J lost 6 bases, and 12 bases lay in between. The CDR3 consists of 13 residues. The CDR3 loop is CASSFNGPSEQYF. The CDR3 DNA sequence: TGTGCCAGCAGCTTCAATGGGCCCTCCGAGCAGTACTTC.

The chain has TRBV4-2 and TRBJ1-3, with TRBD1 identical over 7 bases. CDR3 length equals 14 residues. The ends lost 4 bases at V and 2 bases at J; junction bases unmatched: 2. Germline CDR1 reads LGHNA; CDR2 reads YNFKEQ. CDR3 in DNA: TGTGCCAGCAGCCGCGGGACAGCTGGAAACACCATATATTTT. Translated: CASSRGTAGNTIYF.

V and J are TRBV6-5 and TRBJ1-1; D is possibly TRBD1 (6 bases). Germline V lookup: CDR1 MNHEY, CDR2 SVGAGI. V shed 2 bases and J shed 6 bases, with 13 bases lying between them. The CDR3 runs to 14 residues. DNA of the CDR3: TGTGCCAGCAGTTACGGGGCAGGGGCACCTGAAGCTTTCTTT. It encodes CASSYGAGAPEAFF.

The count of this clone is one. J is TRBJ2-3 and V is TRBV4-1, with a weak D call TRBD2 (6 bases). The germline V gene encodes CDR1 MGHRA and CDR2 YSYEKL. The CDR3 totals 15 residues. V was clipped by 0 bases and J by 5 bases, with 12 bases between them. The chain's CDR3 is CASSQELAAVDTQYF. CDR3 bases: TGCGCCAGCAGCCAAGAACTAGCAGCGGTAGATACGCAGTATTTT.

The chain is built from TRBV12-1 and TRBJ2-7; the D call TRBD1 from the table was never checked on the DNA. TRBV12-1 is a recognized pseudogene. The CDR3 covers 11 residues. CDR3 residues: CASSPKYEQYF. CDR3 DNA: TGTGCCAGCAGTCCAAAATACGAGCAGTACTTC.

The chain recombines TRBV7-9 with TRBJ2-1, with 11 bases aligning to TRBD2. This CDR3 spans 17 amino acids. V lost 5 bases and J lost 4; bases outside the gene matches: 10. Looked up from germline, CDR1 is SEHNR and CDR2 is FQNEAQ (reference sequence). The CDR3 sequence is CASSRWVSGRVYNEQFF. The DNA of the CDR3 is TGTGCCAGCAGCCGGTGGGTTAGCGGGAGGGTTTACAATGAGCAGTTCTTC.

The chain links TRBV15 to TRBJ2-1; a possible D gene is TRBD2 (5 bases). Germline loops: CDR1 LNHNV, CDR2 YYDKDF (reference sequence). The CDR3 sequence is 14 residues long. V was trimmed by 0 bases and J by 6 bases, leaving 9 bases between them. CDR3 nucleotide sequence: TGTGCCACCAGCAGAGACGCGGACTTCAATGAGCAGTTCTTC. Its protein product is CATSRDADFNEQFF.

A single count supports this clone. The chain joins TRBV6-5 to TRBJ2-7; the match to TRBD2 covers 9 bases. Trimming took 9 bases from V and 1 from J; bases not matched to a gene: 4. From germline, CDR1 is MNHEY and CDR2 SVGAGI. The CDR3 runs 13 residues. In DNA form, the CDR3 reads TGTGCCAGTTTAGCGGGAGTTTCCTACGAGCAGTACTTC. This sequence encodes CASLAGVSYEQYF.

This chain joins TRBV7-9 and TRBJ1-3, with 7 bases fitting TRBD1. The V gene's germline CDR1 is SEHNR and CDR2 FQNEAQ (reference sequence). The CDR3 consists of 15 residues. Trimming removed 7 bases from V and 0 bases from J; junction bases left unmatched: 6. As DNA, the CDR3 is TGTGCCAGCATCCTGACAGGGAGCTCTGGAAACACCATATATTTT. Protein sequence: CASILTGSSGNTIYF.

This chain uses TRBV11-3 with TRBJ2-5, with D tentatively TRBD2 (5 bases). V dropped 4 bases and J dropped 5 bases, with 17 bases sitting between them. Germline CDR1 is SGHNT and CDR2 is YENEEA. The CDR3 sequence is 15 residues long. CDR3 protein: CASSSPRGVGETQYF. CDR3 in DNA: TGTGCCAGCAGCTCCCCCCGGGGTGTGGGGGAGACCCAGTACTTC. Combining the CDR3 with reference TRBV11-3 and TRBJ2-5 gives the whole variable domain EAGVVQSPRYKIIEKKQPVAFWCNPISGHNTLYWYLQNLGQGPELLIRYENEEAVDDSQLPKDRFSAERLKGVDSTLKIQPAELGDSAVYLCASSSPRGVGETQYFGPGTRLLVL.

V and J are TRBV3-1 (or the pseudogene TRBV3-2) and TRBJ2-1; 13 bases line up with TRBD2. From germline, CDR1 is LGHDT and CDR2 YNNKEL (reference sequence). There are 16 residues in the CDR3. Unmatched junction bases numbered 0, after V lost 1 base and J lost 3 bases. This CDR3 reads CASSQGTSGGYNEQFF. For the CDR3, the DNA is TGTGCCAGCAGCCAAGGGACTAGCGGGGGCTACAATGAGCAGTTCTTC.

V usage is TRBV7-9 and J usage is TRBJ2-7, with D perhaps matching TRBD1 (5 bases). Trimming cost V 5 bases and J 0 bases, with 8 bases left between them. Germline CDR1 and CDR2: SEHNR and FQNEAQ (reference sequence). The length of the CDR3 is 13 residues. This CDR3 is CASSADSSYEQYF. The CDR3 DNA follows: TGTGCCAGCAGCGCCGACAGCTCCTACGAGCAGTACTTC.

V and J are TRBV6-5 and TRBJ2-7; a possible D gene is TRBD2 (5 bases). There are 15 residues in the CDR3. The ends were cut back, 0 bases at V and 2 bases at J, with 11 bases in the middle. Germline CDR1 and CDR2: MNHEY and SVGAGI. The CDR3 is CASSYSANGAYEQYF. DNA of the CDR3: TGTGCCAGCAGTTACTCAGCTAACGGGGCCTACGAGCAGTACTTC.